These T cell receptor beta chains were read from a single sample in a study of early T cells in non-severe SARS-CoV-2 infection. TCRdb ran MiXCR on the 5' RACE reads and lists one entry per CDR3 protein. The table records about 87,000 distinct CDR3 sequences, 11% to 15% of them present only once. Sequencing was carried out using whole blood. These receptor sequences come from an adult who was a healthcare worker with PCR-confirmed SARS-CoV-2 infection or an uninfected control (not recorded which). CDR3s include the opening cysteine and the closing phenylalanine or tryptophan. Size values are once, few and many counts, or a class for expanded clones, and some rows have none.

clone_size | cdr3_length | j_call | v_call | cdr3_aa
- | 13 | TRBJ1-2 | TRBV28 | CASSRGTGYGYTF
few | 15 | TRBJ2-3 | TRBV6-1 | CASSDRGSITDTQYF
many | 13 | TRBJ1-4 | TRBV12-3/TRBV12-4 | CASSPGTGEKLFF
many | 15 | TRBJ2-1 | TRBV18 | CASSQRTGAYNEQFF
few | 13 | TRBJ1-5 | TRBV7-9 | CASSLWYNQPQHF
few | 13 | TRBJ2-2 | TRBV29-1 | CSVEVSGDGELFF
- | 14 | TRBJ1-5 | TRBV12-3/TRBV12-4 | CASASTGGRQPQHF
few | 14 | TRBJ2-7 | TRBV2 | CATSPLPQTYEQYF
few | 13 | TRBJ2-1 | TRBV18 | CASSPARIYEQFF
- | 10 | TRBJ2-3 | TRBV29-1 | CSVAQDTQYF
few | 12 | TRBJ1-2 | TRBV29-1 | CSVVGSNYGYTF
few | 12 | TRBJ1-2 | TRBV7-2 | CARGTGGEGYTF
- | 17 | TRBJ1-3 | TRBV11-2 | CASSFRDRGLSGNTIYF
- | 17 | TRBJ1-2 | TRBV18 | CASSPLQRQCVGYGYTF
few | 15 | TRBJ2-1 | TRBV5-4 | CASSSEQGSYNEQFF
few | 14 | TRBJ2-7 | TRBV13 | CASSLPGPPYEQYF
few | 14 | TRBJ2-1 | TRBV29-1 | CSVEYSGGAHEQFF
few | 15 | TRBJ2-5 | TRBV11-2 | CASSLALAAQETQYF
few | 12 | TRBJ2-5 | TRBV28 | CASRPETETQYF
few | 14 | TRBJ2-3 | TRBV7-2 | CASSYRTDTDTQYF
few | 14 | TRBJ2-7 | TRBV21-1 | CASSKRGDNREQYF
- | 10 | TRBJ2-5 | TRBV3-1 | CASSRETQYF
few | 14 | TRBJ2-4 | TRBV28 | CASSSATIPNIQYF
many | 15 | TRBJ2-1 | TRBV20-1 | CSARDRGLAGNEQFF
few | 16 | TRBJ2-4 | TRBV11-2 | CASTNQGALAKNIQYF
- | 15 | TRBJ1-1 | TRBV12-3/TRBV12-4 | CASSYRGTVNTEAFF
few | 14 | TRBJ2-5 | TRBV5-6 | CASSTGQGAGTQYF
- | 13 | TRBJ2-2 | TRBV6-2/TRBV6-3 | CASSYSREGELFF
few | 15 | TRBJ2-5 | TRBV7-9 | CASSFSGTPAETQYF
few | 13 | TRBJ2-3 | TRBV6-4 | CASSVNRADTQYF
- | 14 | TRBJ1-2 | TRBV2 | CASRADRQNYGYTF
few | 15 | TRBJ1-4 | TRBV6-1 | CASSWESATNEKLFF
few | 15 | TRBJ2-1 | TRBV7-8 | CASSLVRPGVNEQFF
few | 17 | TRBJ2-2 | TRBV14 | CASSPRVGQGLTGELFF
few | 16 | TRBJ2-3 | TRBV5-4 | CASSPRTRTSTDTQYF
few | 16 | TRBJ1-3 | TRBV27 | CASSPIRGLSGNTIYF
few | 16 | TRBJ2-7 | TRBV14 | CASSQDWVKVPYEQYF
- | 13 | TRBJ1-1 | TRBV6-1 | CASSRDFGTEAFF
once | 14 | TRBJ1-2 | TRBV7-3 | CASSLTAESYGYTF
- | 16 | TRBJ2-3 | TRBV5-1 | CASCWTSGGIADTQYF
many | 15 | TRBJ1-2 | TRBV4-3 | CASSPSPGHGDGYTF
few | 13 | TRBJ1-1 | TRBV29-1 | CSALQLPNTEAFF
- | 14 | TRBJ1-1 | TRBV29-1 | CSVSRQGRATEAFF
few | 14 | TRBJ2-3 | TRBV5-1 | CASSEEADTDTQYF
- | 15 | TRBJ1-3 | TRBV7-2 | CASSHDRVAGNTIYF
- | 13 | TRBJ1-2 | TRBV7-9 | CASSLVENYGYTF
once | 12 | TRBJ2-7 | TRBV15 | CATSSGTVEQYF
- | 15 | TRBJ2-3 | TRBV10-3 | CAISITSGGTDTQYF
few | 11 | TRBJ1-2 | TRBV29-1 | CSVVENQGYTF
many | 14 | TRBJ1-1 | TRBV7-6 | CASIQGQANTEAFF
many | 11 | TRBJ1-5 | TRBV28 | CASSSTRPQHF
few | 15 | TRBJ2-1 | TRBV20-1 | CSARVSGGAFNEQFF
- | 14 | TRBJ2-3 | TRBV27 | CASSLFLGIDTQYF